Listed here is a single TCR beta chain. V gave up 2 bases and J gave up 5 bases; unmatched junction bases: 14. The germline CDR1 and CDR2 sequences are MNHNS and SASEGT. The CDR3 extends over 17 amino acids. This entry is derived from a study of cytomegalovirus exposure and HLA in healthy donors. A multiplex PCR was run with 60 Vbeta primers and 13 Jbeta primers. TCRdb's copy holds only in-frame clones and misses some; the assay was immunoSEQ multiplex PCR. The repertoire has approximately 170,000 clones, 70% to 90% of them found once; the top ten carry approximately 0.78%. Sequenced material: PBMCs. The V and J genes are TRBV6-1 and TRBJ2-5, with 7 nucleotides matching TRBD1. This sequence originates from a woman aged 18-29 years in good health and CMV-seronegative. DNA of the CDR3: TGTGCCAGCAGTGAATTCGAAAGGGGGCGATGGGGGGAGACCCAGTACTTC. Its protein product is CASSEFERGRWGETQYF.